This T cell receptor beta chain emerged from a study of T cells in Graves' hyperthyroidism and ophthalmopathy. Study-level findings and limits: Blood shared most expanded thyroid clonotypes above 0.001.

Points on this clonotype: What it binds is unknown. This may stem from a read error, because a much larger clone lies one nucleotide away.

TCR beta CDR3 sequences were amplified from RNA transcripts. HTBI primers were used for first-round RT-PCR of the TCR CDR3. TCRdb redid the calling of the multiplex PCR reads with MiXCR, one entry per CDR3 protein. The data hold nearly 750,000 distinct CDR3 sequences, with 30% to 40% observed a single time. If no ophthalmopathy progression occurred within 18 months, Graves' hyperthyroidism was stable. The study enrolled patients aged 18 to 65 with newly diagnosed hyperthyroidism of under 2 months' duration. Pregnant or lactating patients were excluded, as were those with uncontrolled infection or other autoimmune disease. The CDR3 extends over 15 amino acids. The germline CDR1 and CDR2 sequences are MNHEY and SVGAGI.

This sequence originates from a woman aged 40 to 49 with Graves' hyperthyroidism. The rearrangement uses TRBV6-5 and TRBJ2-5; a possible D gene is TRBD2 (7 bases). Sequencing used blood. CDR3 nucleotide sequence: TGTGCCAGCGGGGGCACTAGCGTCGGGCGGGAGACCCTGTACTTC. Translated: CASGGTSVGRETLYF.